The sequence of this T cell receptor beta chain was determined in a study of T cell changes during pregnancy in multiple sclerosis. TCRdb's table, derived via immunoSEQ multiplex PCR, lists solely in-frame clones and lacks some. Of 65,000 to 70,000 clones in the sample, over 80% were seen once. The material was peripheral blood, obtained in the third trimester of pregnancy. This TCR was recovered from a female donor in good health, enrolled as a control in a pregnancy study.

CDR3: CASSSSSRGSPEQYF. The CDR3 bases are TGTGCCAGCAGCTCCTCATCCCGCGGGAGTCCCGAGCAGTACTTC. This rearrangement joins TRBV7-9 to TRBJ2-7; TRBD2 matches at 7 bases. This CDR3 is 15 amino acids long. V lost 4 bases, J lost 6 bases, and 12 bases stayed unmatched. Looked up from germline, CDR1 is SEHNR and CDR2 is FQNEAQ (reference sequence).